The 14 T cell receptor beta chains below were found in one sample sequenced in a study of identical twins. TCRdb redid the calling of the 5' RACE reads with MiXCR, one entry per CDR3 protein. The data hold 500,000 to 700,000 distinct CDR3 sequences, with roughly 7.2% observed a single time. These records were also assigned to another study, of yellow fever vaccine responses in identical twins.

The sequenced sample consisted of PBMCs. These receptors all stem from a woman aged 18-35 years in good health.

This clonotype has just a few counts. The V gene is TRBV15, the J gene TRBJ2-5; no clear D gene. This CDR3 is 17 amino acids long. Germline V lookup: CDR1 LNHNV, CDR2 YYDKDF (reference sequence). V was trimmed by 0 bases and J by 4 bases, leaving 18 bases between them. This CDR3 is CATSRDKGLDGSETQYF. The CDR3 DNA reads TGTGCCACCAGCAGAGATAAAGGGCTAGACGGTTCAGAGACCCAGTACTTC.

The V and J genes are TRBV6-5 and TRBJ2-5; 10 nucleotides match TRBD1. V was pared by 2 bases and J by 2 bases, with 5 bases of the junction left unmatched. The CDR3 is 16 amino acids. Germline-derived CDR1 and CDR2 are MNHEY and SVGAGI. CDR3 protein: CASSYLMDRGQETQYF. Here the CDR3 DNA reads TGTGCCAGCAGTTACCTCATGGACAGGGGGCAAGAGACCCAGTACTTC.

This clonotype has only a few counts. The genes are TRBV7-9 and TRBJ2-3; maybe TRBD2 (5 bases). CDR1 and CDR2 from the germline V gene are SEHNR and FQNEAQ (reference sequence). The V end was cut by 4 bases, the J end by 0 bases, with 11 bases between. The CDR3 has 15 amino acids. The CDR3 reads CASSSRPGSTDTQYF. CDR3 sequence (DNA): TGTGCCAGCAGCTCGAGACCGGGGAGCACAGATACGCAGTATTTT.

This clonotype was observed at least ten times. The chain recombines TRBV20-1 with TRBJ1-1, with D hard to call. The CDR3 spans 15 residues. V dropped 2 bases and J dropped 1 base, with 14 bases sitting between them. Per germline, CDR1 DFQATT and CDR2 SNEGSKA (reference sequence). CDR3 bases: TGCAGTGCTAGATTCCCCATGGGCCGGAACACTGAAGCTTTCTTT. It codes for CSARFPMGRNTEAFF.

This clonotype was picked up many times. This chain links TRBV12-3 or TRBV12-4 with TRBJ1-2, with a possible D match to TRBD1 (6 bases). Trimming pared 4 bases from V and 8 bases from J, leaving 11 bases between. The CDR3 extends over 12 amino acids. The CDR3 DNA reads TGTGCCAGCAGTTCCCAGGGGTACGGCTACACCTTC. Amino acids: CASSSQGYGYTF.

J is TRBJ2-2 and V is TRBV28, with TRBD2 identical over 13 bases. V lost 10 bases, J lost 2 bases, and 13 bases stayed unmatched. CDR3 length: 18 amino acids. Germline lookup yields CDR1 MDHEN and CDR2 SYDVKM. The CDR3 DNA reads as TGTGCCACCCGGACTAGCGGGGGCGCTGCCCCTAACACCGGGGAGCTGTTTTTT. Translating gives CATRTSGGAAPNTGELFF.

V and J are TRBV5-1 and TRBJ2-7, with D possibly matching TRBD2 (7 bases). Germline V gives CDR1 SGHRS, CDR2 YFSETQ. V was shortened by 0 bases and J by 9 bases, with 13 bases between the two germline ends. The CDR3 totals 13 residues. CDR3 region: CASSLDGGGGQYV. CDR3 coding DNA: TGCGCCAGCAGCTTGGATGGGGGCGGGGGGCAGTACGTC.

This clonotype was counted at least ten times. The genes are TRBV7-8 and TRBJ2-3; D might be TRBD2 (6 bases). Germline lookup yields CDR1 SGHVS and CDR2 FQNEAQ. CDR3 size: 15 residues. V was cut by 0 bases and J by 10 bases, with 17 bases left in between. CDR3 protein: CASSLAEGTTRAQYF. The CDR3, as DNA: TGTGCCAGCAGCTTAGCAGAAGGGACGACTAGAGCGCAGTATTTT.

The chain has TRBV25-1 and TRBJ1-3, with D tentatively TRBD1 (6 bases). CDR3 size: 14 residues. V was trimmed by 5 bases and J by 2 bases, leaving 10 bases between them. Per the germline V gene, CDR1 is MGHDK and CDR2 is SYGVNS. The CDR3 DNA follows: TGTGCCAGCAGTTTGGACAGTCCTGGAAACACCATATATTTT. Protein sequence: CASSLDSPGNTIYF.

This clonotype was observed a handful of times. This rearrangement joins TRBV3-1 to TRBJ1-5, with TRBD1 as a possible D gene (5 bases). The CDR3 has 17 amino acids. Germline CDR1 reads LGHDT; CDR2 reads YNNKEL (reference sequence). Trimming cost V 0 bases and J 3 bases, with 15 bases left between them. CDR3: CASSQEWPAGPNQPQHF. The CDR3 DNA reads TGTGCCAGCAGCCAAGAATGGCCGGCGGGGCCCAATCAGCCCCAGCATTTT.

Turning to this clonotype: A clone one base away is much larger, so this may be a read error. This chain connects TRBV20-1 to TRBJ2-7; D not certain. In germline, CDR1 is DFQATT, CDR2 SNEGSKA (reference sequence). The CDR3 has 14 amino acids. CDR3 coding DNA: TGCAATGCTAGAGATGTCAGGAGCTCCTACGAGCAGTACTTC. This codes for CNARDVRSSYEQYF.

V and J are TRBV20-1 and TRBJ2-1; 9 bases are a match to TRBD1. The germline gives CDR1 DFQATT, CDR2 SNEGSKA (reference sequence). With 3 bases clipped from V and 15 bases from J, the junction kept 6 bases outside the gene matches. The CDR3 is 11 residues long. Here the CDR3 DNA reads TGCAGTGCTAGTCCCGGGACAGGGTCGTTCTTC. The encoded protein is CSASPGTGSFF.

This sequence joins TRBV25-1 and TRBJ2-5, with 10 bases aligning to TRBD2. The CDR3 covers 16 residues. Looked up from germline, CDR1 is MGHDK and CDR2 is SYGVNS. After removal of 5 bases from V and 2 bases from J, the junction contained 8 bases not matched to a gene. CDR3 in amino acids: CASSPLTAGGQETQYF. CDR3 coding DNA: TGTGCCAGCAGTCCCCTGACAGCGGGGGGGCAAGAGACCCAGTACTTC.

This clonotype was seen a few times. The chain joins TRBV29-1 to TRBJ1-6; TRBD1 matches 7 bases. The CDR3 is 13 amino acids. J was trimmed by 6 bases and V by 4 bases; bases with no gene match: 3. Germline V gene lookup returns CDR1 SQVTM and CDR2 ANQGSEA. The CDR3 nucleotides are TGCAGCGTTGGACAGGGAGTTAATTCACCCCTCCACTTT. It translates to CSVGQGVNSPLHF.